The present TCR beta chain was sequenced within a study of blood T cell repertoires in COVID-19. Assignments of participants to cohorts depended upon their own reported clinical history. Per the germline V gene, CDR1 is MDHEN and CDR2 is SYDVKM. The length of the CDR3 is 15 residues. V lost 5 bases to trimming and J lost 5 bases; unmatched junction nucleotides: 10. Some clones are missing from TCRdb's copy, which holds only in-frame ones; the method was immunoSEQ multiplex PCR. There are about 200,000 clones in the sample; approximately 80% occur only once, and about 7% lies in the top ten. This chain links TRBV28 with TRBJ2-7; 9 positions agree with TRBD1. The sequence derives from a woman in her thirties or forties with acute COVID-19. Sequencing used PBMCs or T cells enriched from blood (not recorded which). CDR3 DNA: TGTGCCAGCAGTCCCTCCGGGACAGGGTACCACGAGCAGTACTTC. It encodes CASSPSGTGYHEQYF.